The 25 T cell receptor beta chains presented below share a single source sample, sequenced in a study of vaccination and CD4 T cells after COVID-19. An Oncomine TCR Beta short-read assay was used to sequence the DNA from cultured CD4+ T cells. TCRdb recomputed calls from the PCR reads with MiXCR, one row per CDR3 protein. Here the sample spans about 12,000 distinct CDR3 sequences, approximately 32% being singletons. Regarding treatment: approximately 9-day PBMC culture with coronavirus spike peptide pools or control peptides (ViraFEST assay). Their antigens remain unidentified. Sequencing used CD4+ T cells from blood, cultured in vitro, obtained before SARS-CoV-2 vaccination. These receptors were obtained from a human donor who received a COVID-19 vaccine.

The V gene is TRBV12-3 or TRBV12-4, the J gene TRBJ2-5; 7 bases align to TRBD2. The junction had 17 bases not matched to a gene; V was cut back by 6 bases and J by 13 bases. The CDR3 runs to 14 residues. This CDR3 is CASSLSGSTPRPYF. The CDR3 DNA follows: TGTGCCAGCAGCCTTAGCGGGTCCACCCCGAGGCCGTACTTC.

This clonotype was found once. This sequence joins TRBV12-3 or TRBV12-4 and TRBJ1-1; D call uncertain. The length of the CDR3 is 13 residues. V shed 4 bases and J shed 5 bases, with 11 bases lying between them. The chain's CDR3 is CASSSAEGTEAFF. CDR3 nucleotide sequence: TGTGCCAGCAGTTCGGCCGAGGGAACTGAAGCTTTCTTT.

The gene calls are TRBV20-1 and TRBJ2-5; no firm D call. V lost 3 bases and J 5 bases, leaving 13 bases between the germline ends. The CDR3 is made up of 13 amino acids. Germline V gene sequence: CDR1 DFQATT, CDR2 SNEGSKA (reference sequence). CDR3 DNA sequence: TGCAGTGCTAGTACGTTATATTCGGAGACCCAGTACTTC. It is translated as CSASTLYSETQYF.

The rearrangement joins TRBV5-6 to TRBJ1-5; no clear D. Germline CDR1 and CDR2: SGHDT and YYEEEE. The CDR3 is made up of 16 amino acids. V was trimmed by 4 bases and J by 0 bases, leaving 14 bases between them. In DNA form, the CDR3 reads TGTGCCAGCAGCCTGTTCGGATTCGATAGCAATCAGCCCCAGCATTTT. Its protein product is CASSLFGFDSNQPQHF.

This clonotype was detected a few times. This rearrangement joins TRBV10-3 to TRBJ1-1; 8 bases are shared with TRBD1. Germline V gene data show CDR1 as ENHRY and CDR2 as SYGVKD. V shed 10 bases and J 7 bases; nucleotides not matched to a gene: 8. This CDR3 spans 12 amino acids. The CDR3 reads CATRTGRGEAFF. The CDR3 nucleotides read TGTGCCACAAGGACAGGGAGGGGTGAAGCTTTCTTT.

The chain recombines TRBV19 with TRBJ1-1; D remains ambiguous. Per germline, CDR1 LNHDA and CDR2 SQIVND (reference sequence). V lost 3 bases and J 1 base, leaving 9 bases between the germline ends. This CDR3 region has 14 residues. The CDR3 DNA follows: TGTGCCAGTAGTATTTTGGAACAGAACACTGAAGCTTTCTTT. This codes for CASSILEQNTEAFF.

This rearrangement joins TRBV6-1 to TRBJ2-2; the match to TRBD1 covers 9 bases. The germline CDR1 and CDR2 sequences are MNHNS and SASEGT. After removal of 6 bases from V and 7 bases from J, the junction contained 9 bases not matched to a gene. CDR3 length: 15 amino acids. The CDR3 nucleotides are TGTGCCAGCAGCTGGGTACAGGGGGCGAGCGGGGAGCTGTTTTTT. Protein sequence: CASSWVQGASGELFF.

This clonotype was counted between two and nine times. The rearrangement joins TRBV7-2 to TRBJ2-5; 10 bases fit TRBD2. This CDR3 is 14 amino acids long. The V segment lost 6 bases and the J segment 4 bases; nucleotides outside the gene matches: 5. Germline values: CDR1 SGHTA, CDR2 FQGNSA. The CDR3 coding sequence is TGTGCCAGCAGTTTCCCTAGCGGGGGAGAGACCCAGTACTTC. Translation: CASSFPSGGETQYF.

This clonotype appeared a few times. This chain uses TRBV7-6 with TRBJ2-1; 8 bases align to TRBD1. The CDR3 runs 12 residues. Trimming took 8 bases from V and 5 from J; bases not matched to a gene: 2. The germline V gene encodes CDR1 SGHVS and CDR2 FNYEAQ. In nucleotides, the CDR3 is TGTGCCAGCCGGACAGGGAACAATGAGCAGTTCTTC. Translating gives CASRTGNNEQFF.

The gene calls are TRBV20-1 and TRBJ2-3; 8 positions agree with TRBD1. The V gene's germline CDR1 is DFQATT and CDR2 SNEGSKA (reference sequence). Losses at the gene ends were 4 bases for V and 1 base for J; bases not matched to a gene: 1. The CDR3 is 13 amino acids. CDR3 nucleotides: TGCAGTGCTACAGGGGGCCGCACAGATACGCAGTATTTT. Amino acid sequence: CSATGGRTDTQYF.

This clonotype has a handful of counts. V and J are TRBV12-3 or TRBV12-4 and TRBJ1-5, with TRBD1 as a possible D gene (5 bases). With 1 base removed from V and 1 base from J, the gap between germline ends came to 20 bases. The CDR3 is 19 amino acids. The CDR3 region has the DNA TGTGCCAGCAGTTTAGGCTTCAGGGAATTTGCGATAAGCAATCAGCCCCAGCATTTT. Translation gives CASSLGFREFAISNQPQHF.

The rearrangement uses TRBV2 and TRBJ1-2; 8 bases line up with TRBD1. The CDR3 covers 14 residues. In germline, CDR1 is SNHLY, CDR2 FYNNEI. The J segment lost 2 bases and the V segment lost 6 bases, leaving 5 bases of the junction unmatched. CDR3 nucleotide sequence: TGTGCCAGCAGGCCAGGGGGCGGGAACTATGGCTACACCTTC. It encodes CASRPGGGNYGYTF.

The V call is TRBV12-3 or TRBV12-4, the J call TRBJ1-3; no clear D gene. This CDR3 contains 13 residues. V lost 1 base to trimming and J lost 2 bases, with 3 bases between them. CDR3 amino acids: CASSLVPGNTIYF. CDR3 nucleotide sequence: TGTGCCAGCAGTTTAGTACCTGGAAACACCATATATTTT.

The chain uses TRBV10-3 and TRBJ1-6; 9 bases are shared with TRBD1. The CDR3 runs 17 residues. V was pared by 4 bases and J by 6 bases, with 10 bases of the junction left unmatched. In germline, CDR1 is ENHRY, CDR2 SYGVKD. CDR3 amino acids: CAISANAGTGFNSPLHF. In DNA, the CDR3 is TGTGCCATCAGTGCTAACGCCGGGACAGGGTTTAATTCACCCCTCCACTTT.

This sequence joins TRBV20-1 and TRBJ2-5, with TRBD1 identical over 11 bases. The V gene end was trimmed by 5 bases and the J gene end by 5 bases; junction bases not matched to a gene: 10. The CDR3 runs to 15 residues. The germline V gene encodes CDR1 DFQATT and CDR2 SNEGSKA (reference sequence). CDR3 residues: CSAAVDRGRFETQYF. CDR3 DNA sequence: TGCAGTGCTGCCGTGGACAGGGGGCGTTTCGAGACCCAGTACTTC.

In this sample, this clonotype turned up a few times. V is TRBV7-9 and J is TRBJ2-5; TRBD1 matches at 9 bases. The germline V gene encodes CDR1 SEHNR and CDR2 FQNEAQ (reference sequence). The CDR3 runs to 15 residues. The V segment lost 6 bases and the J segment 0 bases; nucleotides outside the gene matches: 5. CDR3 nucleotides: TGTGCCAGCAGGTGGACAGGGGACTACCAAGAGACCCAGTACTTC. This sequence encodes CASRWTGDYQETQYF.

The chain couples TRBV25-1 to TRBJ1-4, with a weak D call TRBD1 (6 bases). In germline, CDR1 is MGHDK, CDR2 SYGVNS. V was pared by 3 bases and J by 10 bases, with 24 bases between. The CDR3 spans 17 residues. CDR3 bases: TGTGCCAGCAGTGAGTCGGGGACGGAAGCCACCAGGGGAAAACTGTTTTTT. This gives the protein CASSESGTEATRGKLFF.

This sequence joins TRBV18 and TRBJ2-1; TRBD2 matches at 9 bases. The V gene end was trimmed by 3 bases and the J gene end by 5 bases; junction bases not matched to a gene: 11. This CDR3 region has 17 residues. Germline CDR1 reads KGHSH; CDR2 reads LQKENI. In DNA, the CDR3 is TGTGCCAGCTCACCTGGGGGCCCGGGACTAGCAAACAATGAGCAGTTCTTC. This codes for CASSPGGPGLANNEQFF.

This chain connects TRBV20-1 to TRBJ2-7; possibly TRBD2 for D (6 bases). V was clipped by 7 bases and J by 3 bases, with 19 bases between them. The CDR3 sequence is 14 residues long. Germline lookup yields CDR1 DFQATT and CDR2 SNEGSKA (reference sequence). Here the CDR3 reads CSGLGPSEYYEQYF. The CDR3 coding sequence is TGCAGTGGCCTGGGACCTAGCGAATACTACGAGCAGTACTTC.

The DNA of the CDR3 is TGTGCCAGCAGCTTAGAAGCGGCTAATGAAAAACTGTTTTTT. It specifies CASSLEAANEKLFF. The chain employs TRBV7-9 and TRBJ1-4; D unclear. The CDR3 spans 14 residues. V lost 1 base to trimming and J lost 3 bases, with 6 bases between them. CDR1 is SEHNR, CDR2 FQNEAQ, per germline (reference sequence).

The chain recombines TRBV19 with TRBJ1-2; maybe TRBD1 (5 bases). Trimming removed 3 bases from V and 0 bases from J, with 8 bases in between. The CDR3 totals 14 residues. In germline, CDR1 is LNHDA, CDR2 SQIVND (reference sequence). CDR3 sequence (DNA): TGTGCCAGTAGTATTCAGGGACCTAACTATGGCTACACCTTC. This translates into CASSIQGPNYGYTF.

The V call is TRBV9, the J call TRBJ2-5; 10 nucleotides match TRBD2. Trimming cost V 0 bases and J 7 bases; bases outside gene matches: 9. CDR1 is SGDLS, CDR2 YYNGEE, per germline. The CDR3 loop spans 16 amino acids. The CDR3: CASSVGSAGGARTQYF. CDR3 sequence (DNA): TGTGCCAGCAGCGTAGGCTCAGCGGGGGGGGCTCGGACCCAGTACTTC.

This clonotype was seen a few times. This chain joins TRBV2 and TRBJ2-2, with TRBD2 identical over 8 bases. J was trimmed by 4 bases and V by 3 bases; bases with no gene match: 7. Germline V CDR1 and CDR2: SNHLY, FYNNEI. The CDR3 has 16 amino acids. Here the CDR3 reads CASSDYGRGGTGELFF. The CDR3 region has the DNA TGTGCCAGCAGTGATTACGGACGGGGGGGCACCGGGGAGCTGTTTTTT.

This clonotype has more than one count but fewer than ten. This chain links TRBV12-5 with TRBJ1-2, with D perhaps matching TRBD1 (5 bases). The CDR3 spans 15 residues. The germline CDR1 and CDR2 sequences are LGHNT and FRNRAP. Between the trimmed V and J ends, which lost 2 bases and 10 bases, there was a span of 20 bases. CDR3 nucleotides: TGTGCTAGTGGTTTGTTTGAGGTTTCTCTAGGGGACTACACCTTC. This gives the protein CASGLFEVSLGDYTF.

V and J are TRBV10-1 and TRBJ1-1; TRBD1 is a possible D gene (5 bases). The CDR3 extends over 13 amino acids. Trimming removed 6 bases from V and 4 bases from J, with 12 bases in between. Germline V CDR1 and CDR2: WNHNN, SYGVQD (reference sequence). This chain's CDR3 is CASSRVEGTEAFF. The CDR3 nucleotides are TGCGCCAGCAGCAGGGTGGAGGGCACTGAAGCTTTCTTT.